Listed below are T cell receptor beta chains from one sample, sequenced in a study of early T cells in non-severe SARS-CoV-2 infection. TCRdb redid the calling of the 5' RACE reads with MiXCR, one entry per CDR3 protein. The sample has tens of thousands of distinct CDR3 sequences; 15% are singletons. Sample: whole blood. The receptors derive from an adult who was a healthcare worker with PCR-confirmed SARS-CoV-2 infection or an uninfected control (not recorded which). CDR3s include the opening cysteine and the closing phenylalanine or tryptophan. D genes are given only for firm matches.

-,TRBJ2-1,TRBV12-3/TRBV12-4,CASSLAQGHHWQFF
TRBD2,TRBJ2-1,TRBV5-1,CASSRGLAGGLPEQFF
-,TRBJ2-7,TRBV11-2,CASSLVRGPTYEQYF
-,TRBJ1-3,TRBV11-2,CASSLGPGSAGNTIYF
TRBD2,TRBJ2-2,TRBV30,CAWNPSGRPPNTGELFF
TRBD2,TRBJ2-1,TRBV28,CASSLNPPLAGGEQFF
-,TRBJ1-5,TRBV5-5,CASSSGWSNQPQHF
TRBD2,TRBJ2-2,TRBV7-9,CASSPLPGLAGVLNTGELFF
-,TRBJ2-7,TRBV5-1,CASSRDISYEQYF
TRBD2,TRBJ2-7,TRBV3-1,CASSYGGVAYEQYF
-,TRBJ1-1,TRBV7-2,CASSHNRVTEAFF
-,TRBJ1-1,TRBV7-9,CASSLPVTEAFF
-,TRBJ2-7,TRBV6-2/TRBV6-3,CASSYQGARSEQYF
-,TRBJ2-1,TRBV11-2,CASSTSGSSYNEQFF
-,TRBJ1-1,TRBV20-1,CSARPFRANTEAFF
-,TRBJ2-1,TRBV29-1,CSVVAGEQFF
-,TRBJ1-2,TRBV12-3/TRBV12-4,CASSFVPGFVGYTF
-,TRBJ2-7,TRBV3-1,CASSQDPAAGTYEQYF
-,TRBJ2-6,TRBV6-2/TRBV6-3,CASSYLGLTGANVLTF
-,TRBJ2-3,TRBV7-3,CASSQPLPDTQYF
-,TRBJ1-5,TRBV7-8,CASSAGSNQPQHF
-,TRBJ2-1,TRBV6-6,CASTDNYSYNEQFF
-,TRBJ1-1,TRBV12-3/TRBV12-4,CASSFSGPTREAFF
-,TRBJ1-2,TRBV7-9,CASSLEVNNYGYTF
-,TRBJ2-2,TRBV7-2,CASSLEWGSGELFF
TRBD2,TRBJ2-2,TRBV12-3/TRBV12-4,CASGGGDTGELFF
-,TRBJ2-3,TRBV28,CASSSRGSVDTQYF
-,TRBJ2-2,TRBV20-1,CSATAGDTGELFF
-,TRBJ2-1,TRBV20-1,CSARDLNGKRAFF
TRBD1,TRBJ1-5,TRBV5-5,CASSSGQFSNQPQHF
-,TRBJ2-5,TRBV10-3,CAVRQAQETQYF
-,TRBJ2-2,TRBV6-5,CAIGDAEMNTGELFF
-,TRBJ1-1,TRBV24-1,CATSSANTEAFF
-,TRBJ1-2,TRBV4-1,CASSQEPLTGYGYTF
TRBD2,TRBJ2-3,TRBV24-1,CATRPGTSVDTQYF
TRBD2,TRBJ2-3,TRBV20-1,CSARELLRREGRTDTQYF
-,TRBJ2-3,TRBV24-1,CATSAQDSDTQYF
-,TRBJ2-7,TRBV6-6,CASSFLSVSSYEQYF
-,TRBJ2-5,TRBV28,CASNRPTETQYF
TRBD2,TRBJ2-7,TRBV5-1,CASSEIAGPYGQYF
TRBD2,TRBJ2-2,TRBV7-2,CASSSGLAGAGELFF
-,TRBJ1-5,TRBV6-6,CASSAQEKGQPQHF
-,TRBJ1-6,TRBV20-1,CSASRNSPLHF
TRBD1,TRBJ2-1,TRBV6-5,CASRKGTGGNDEQFF
TRBD1,TRBJ2-7,TRBV2,CASSDRAASYEQYF
-,TRBJ2-1,TRBV20-1,CSARRPDYNEQFF
-,TRBJ2-5,TRBV4-1,CASSEVFGRQETQYF
TRBD2,TRBJ2-7,TRBV4-3,CASSQDPTSGSYEQYF
TRBD2,TRBJ2-1,TRBV7-9,CASSLEALAGGPSSYNEQFF
-,TRBJ2-3,TRBV5-1,CASSLAAGTDTQYF
-,TRBJ2-7,TRBV29-1,CSVDGGNEQYF
TRBD2,TRBJ2-7,TRBV3-1,CASSLLAGEQQYF
-,TRBJ1-2,TRBV6-1,CATESGSFGYTF
TRBD1,TRBJ2-7,TRBV2,CASSWDSTYEQYF
-,TRBJ1-2,TRBV4-1,CASSQGAGGSYTF
TRBD2,TRBJ2-7,TRBV7-9,CASSPGTRRYEQYF
-,TRBJ2-5,TRBV24-1,CATSGPWSKTQYF